The following is a T cell receptor beta chain sequence with its context. Germline CDR1 is LGHNA and CDR2 is YNFKEQ. The CDR3 contains 12 residues. V was pared by 2 bases and J by 7 bases, with 5 bases between. This sample was taken from a study of technical replicates of blood from a few donors. Clones were sequenced by immunoSEQ multiplex PCR, and TCRdb holds only the in-frame ones, with some missing. The sample carries over 85,000 clones, about 94% recorded once. The sample taken for sequencing was T cells isolated from PBMCs. The chain recombines TRBV4-2 with TRBJ2-2; D is unresolved. The clonotype was recovered from a human donor in good health. This chain's CDR3 is CASSQRVGELFF. The CDR3 nucleotides are TGTGCCAGCAGCCAACGGGTCGGGGAGCTGTTTTTT.